The clone carrying this TCR beta chain has just one count. This sample was included in a study of blood T cell repertoires in COVID-19. The wider study: T cells, B-cell-depleted T cells, or PBMCs provided the cDNA or gDNA that served as material.

Study processing details: Reference gene primers were amplified, and this amplification served to estimate nucleated cell counts. TCRdb's copy holds only in-frame clones and misses some; the assay was immunoSEQ multiplex PCR. D and trimming were read from the DNA, whereas the V and J calls and clone size are those reported in that table. The table shows roughly 400,000 clones, with around nine tenths occurring only once. Germline lookup yields CDR1 SGHRS and CDR2 YFSETQ. V shed 4 bases and J 2 bases; nucleotides not matched to a gene: 7. The CDR3 extends over 19 amino acids. Those who participated ranged in age from roughly 18 to 90 years and resided in about 24 US areas. Participants' own reports of clinical history determined their cohort assignment.

The sample comprised PBMCs or T cells enriched from blood (not recorded which). The rearrangement joins TRBV5-1 to TRBJ2-6; TRBD2 matches 15 bases. This TCR derives from a woman aged 50 to 60 who had recovered from COVID-19. As DNA, the CDR3 is TGCGCCAGCAGCCATGGCGGACTAGCGGGGGGGGCTGGGGCCAACGTCCTGACTTTC. This gives the protein CASSHGGLAGGAGANVLTF.